Below are 21 T cell receptor beta chains sequenced from a single sample in a study of spatial heterogeneity in lung cancer. A single record per CDR3 protein comes from TCRdb applying MiXCR to the 5' RACE reads. This repertoire shows 5,000 to 6,000 distinct CDR3 sequences, over 13% found once; its top ten account for roughly 10%. Time point in this sample: sample taken at primary tumor resection. General study results and limits: It was found that expanded intratumoral alpha and beta TCR counts tracked tumor mutation counts.

Antigen specificity for these receptors is unknown. The sequenced sample was lung tumor tissue, obtained at surgery. Every receptor here comes from a male donor with early-stage non-small cell lung cancer.

By share, this clonotype ranks as medium-sized. A library prepared for alpha chains yielded this beta chain as an off-target read; its size is of little meaning. V gene TRBV11-3 combines with J gene TRBJ2-1; no definite D call. With 8 bases removed from V and 8 bases from J, the gap between germline ends came to 13 bases. The CDR3 consists of 12 residues. From germline, CDR1 is SGHNT and CDR2 YENEEA. CDR3: CASAYTTDEQFF. The CDR3 DNA is TGTGCCAGCGCATACACGACGGATGAGCAGTTCTTC. The whole variable domain, remainder taken from reference TRBV11-3 and TRBJ2-1, is EAGVVQSPRYKIIEKKQPVAFWCNPISGHNTLYWYLQNLGQGPELLIRYENEEAVDDSQLPKDRFSAERLKGVDSTLKIQPAELGDSAVYLCASAYTTDEQFFGPGTRLTVL.

With regard to this clonotype: This beta chain is an off-target read within a library intended for alpha chains, so its frequency means little. The chain joins TRBV30 to TRBJ2-5, with D possibly TRBD2 on 5 matching bases. The V end was cut by 2 bases, the J end by 2 bases, with 6 bases between. Looked up from germline, CDR1 is GTSNPN and CDR2 is SVGIG (reference sequence). This CDR3 is 12 amino acids long. Here the CDR3 reads CAWSTRQETQYF. For the CDR3, the DNA is TGTGCCTGGAGTACTAGGCAAGAGACCCAGTACTTC. Based on the CDR3 plus reference TRBV30 and TRBJ2-5, the full variable domain is SQTIHQWPATLVQPVGSPLSLECTVEGTSNPNLYWYRQAAGRGLQLLFYSVGIGQISSEVPQNLSASRPQDRQFILSSKKLLLSDSGFYLCAWSTRQETQYFGPGTRLLVL.

Relative to its sample, this clonotype is medium-sized. The library was prepared for alpha chains; this beta chain is a stray read, so its frequency means little. This sequence joins TRBV9 and TRBJ2-1; D ambiguous. Trimming shortened V by 2 bases and J by 0 bases, and 9 bases separated the two germline ends. The CDR3 is 15 residues long. CDR1 SGDLS and CDR2 YYNGEE come from the germline V gene. The CDR3 DNA follows: TGTGCCAGCAGCGTGCGTCCGGACTCCTACAATGAGCAGTTCTTC. Encoded protein: CASSVRPDSYNEQFF.

This clonotype has ten or more counts. The library was built for alpha chains, so this beta chain is an off-target read and its size means little. The V gene is TRBV9, the J gene TRBJ2-2, with a weak D call TRBD1 (6 bases). Germline CDR1 is SGDLS and CDR2 is YYNGEE. This CDR3 is 14 amino acids long. Trimming removed 0 bases from V and 3 bases from J, with 6 bases in between. The CDR3 here is CASSVDRDTGELFF. The DNA for the CDR3 is TGTGCCAGCAGCGTAGACAGGGACACCGGGGAGCTGTTTTTT.

This clonotype was counted between two and nine times. Little can be read into the size of this beta chain, an off-target read in a library designed for alpha chains. The chain carries TRBV30 and TRBJ2-2; no firm D call. CDR3 length: 15 amino acids. Trimming took 8 bases from V and 1 from J, leaving 17 bases between them. Germline-derived CDR1 and CDR2 are GTSNPN and SVGIG (reference sequence). The CDR3 here is CASPPRGLNTGELFF. The CDR3 DNA is TGTGCCAGCCCCCCGAGAGGCCTGAACACCGGGGAGCTGTTTTTT.

Concerning this clonotype itself: This beta chain was picked up by a library intended for alpha chains and is off target, so its count carries little meaning. The chain combines TRBV6-2 or TRBV6-3 with TRBJ2-1, with 15 nucleotides matching TRBD2. The CDR3 runs 17 residues. The V gene's germline CDR1 is MNHEY and CDR2 SVGEGT. Trimming at V came to 8 bases and at J to 4 bases, leaving 9 bases not matched to a gene. The CDR3 protein is CASPPGTSGGRYNEQFF. The DNA of the CDR3 is TGTGCCAGCCCCCCGGGGACTAGCGGGGGGCGGTACAATGAGCAGTTCTTC.

Many counts were recorded for this clonotype. Little can be read into the size of this beta chain, an off-target read in a library designed for alpha chains. The genes are TRBV5-5 and TRBJ2-3; D ambiguous. From germline, CDR1 is SGHKS and CDR2 YYEKEE (reference sequence). V was shortened by 0 bases and J by 6 bases, with 8 bases between the two germline ends. The CDR3 consists of 13 residues. The CDR3 is CASSLGGPDTQYF. CDR3 nucleotide sequence: TGTGCCAGCAGCTTGGGTGGCCCCGATACGCAGTATTTT. Variable domain in full (rest from reference TRBV5-5 and TRBJ2-3): DAGVTQSPTHLIKTRGQQVTLRCSPISGHKSVSWYQQVLGQGPQFIFQYYEKEERGRGNFPDRFSARQFPNYSSELNVNALLLGDSALYLCASSLGGPDTQYFGPGTRLTVL.

This clonotype is classed as medium-sized. For a library built for alpha chains, this beta chain is a stray read; little rests on its size. The J gene is TRBJ2-7, the V gene TRBV6-6, with 13 bases matching TRBD2. In germline, CDR1 is MNHNY, CDR2 SVGAGI (reference sequence). Trimming at V came to 6 bases and at J to 2 bases, leaving 4 bases not matched to a gene. This CDR3 has 15 amino acids. The CDR3 spells CASSATSGRTYEQYF. The DNA of the CDR3 is TGTGCCAGCAGCGCGACTAGCGGGAGGACCTACGAGCAGTACTTC.

Comments on this clonotype: With the library built for alpha chains, this beta chain is off target and its frequency is not meaningful. V and J are TRBV19 and TRBJ1-2, with a weak D call TRBD1 (5 bases). V was shortened by 3 bases and J by 5 bases, with 13 bases between the two germline ends. The CDR3 is made up of 14 amino acids. Germline values: CDR1 LNHDA, CDR2 SQIVND (reference sequence). In DNA, the CDR3 is TGTGCCAGTAGTATGCGACAGAAACGGTATGGCTACACCTTC. Amino acids: CASSMRQKRYGYTF.

Worth noting for this clonotype: This beta chain came through as a stray read in a library set up for alpha chains, and its size says little. The chain recombines TRBV6-2 or TRBV6-3 with TRBJ2-3, with 14 nucleotides matching TRBD2. The germline CDR1 and CDR2 sequences are MNHEY and SVGEGT. The V gene end was trimmed by 5 bases and the J gene end by 5 bases; junction bases not matched to a gene: 6. CDR3 length: 16 residues. The CDR3 loop is CASSTRTSGRLDTQYF. The CDR3 nucleotides are TGTGCCAGCAGTACCCGGACTAGCGGGAGGTTAGATACGCAGTATTTT.

By sample share, this clonotype is medium-sized. Little can be read into the size of this beta chain, an off-target read in a library designed for alpha chains. CDR3 coding DNA: TGTGCCAGCAGTCCTAGCAGACAGGAGCAAGAGACCCAGTACTTC. Translating it yields CASSPSRQEQETQYF. The V gene is TRBV25-1, the J gene TRBJ2-5, with D perhaps TRBD1 (6 bases). The CDR3 is made up of 15 amino acids. CDR1 is MGHDK and CDR2 is SYGVNS in the germline V gene. Trimming removed 5 bases from V and 2 bases from J, with 15 bases in between.

Points on this clonotype: This beta chain is an off-target read within a library intended for alpha chains, so its frequency means little. The J gene is TRBJ2-1, the V gene TRBV19; 8 nucleotides match TRBD2. The germline CDR1 and CDR2 sequences are LNHDA and SQIVND (reference sequence). The CDR3 length is 15 residues. V shed 4 bases, J shed 8 bases, and the junction held 10 bases outside the gene matches. The CDR3: CASSTGTRASDEQFF. The CDR3 DNA is TGTGCCAGTAGTACCGGGACTAGAGCCTCCGATGAGCAGTTCTTC.

In its sample, this clonotype is medium-sized. This beta chain represents an off-target read in a library built for alpha chains; its size is of limited meaning. V usage is TRBV29-1 and J usage is TRBJ2-7, with 12 bases lining up with TRBD2. Germline V gene sequence: CDR1 SQVTM, CDR2 ANQGSEA. There are 14 residues in the CDR3. Trimming at V came to 6 bases and at J to 1 base, leaving 4 bases not matched to a gene. The CDR3 region has the DNA TGCAGCGTCTCACTAGCGGGAGGTTCCTACGAGCAGTACTTC. Its translation is CSVSLAGGSYEQYF.

Concerning this clonotype: Little can be read into the size of this beta chain, an off-target read in a library designed for alpha chains. This rearrangement joins TRBV2 to TRBJ1-5, with TRBD1 identical over 7 bases. Germline CDR1 reads SNHLY; CDR2 reads FYNNEI. The CDR3 sequence is 14 residues long. J gave up 9 bases and V 6 bases, and 11 bases lay outside the gene matches. The CDR3 loop is CASSPTGPLRPQHF. In DNA form, the CDR3 reads TGTGCCAGCAGCCCGACAGGGCCCCTTCGGCCCCAGCATTTT.

This clonotype is medium-sized (0.01 to 0.1%) within its sample. Little can be read into the size of this beta chain, an off-target read in a library designed for alpha chains. The chain combines TRBV5-4 with TRBJ2-1; D assignment may be TRBD1 or TRBD2 (5 bases each). Germline CDR1 is SGHNT and CDR2 is YYREEE (reference sequence). Trimming left V 7 bases short and J 7 bases short, with 21 bases between. This CDR3 comprises 15 residues. CDR3 amino acids: CASQPYGTAVNEQFF. The CDR3 nucleotides read TGTGCCAGCCAGCCCTATGGGACGGCCGTTAATGAGCAGTTCTTC.

This clonotype was seen only once. Being off target in a library aimed at alpha chains, this beta chain has a size of little meaning. This chain connects TRBV7-2 to TRBJ1-2, with 8 bases that match TRBD1. Unmatched junction bases numbered 8, after V lost 4 bases and J lost 4 bases. CDR3 length: 15 residues. Germline V gene lookup returns CDR1 SGHTA and CDR2 FQGNSA. CDR3 nucleotide sequence: TGTGCCAGCAGCTCCCACAGGGGGAGCGGCTATGGCTACACCTTC. This codes for CASSSHRGSGYGYTF.

Within the sample, this clonotype is medium-sized. This beta chain is an unintended read in a library built for alpha chains; its size means little. The chain couples TRBV11-2 to TRBJ2-1; 13 nucleotides agree with TRBD2. The CDR3 runs 15 residues. CDR1 SGHAT and CDR2 FQNNGV come from the germline V gene. Losses at the gene ends were 4 bases for V and 9 bases for J; bases not matched to a gene: 6. CDR3 region: CASSSGTSGISEQFF. The CDR3 DNA reads as TGTGCCAGCAGCTCCGGGACTAGCGGGATAAGTGAGCAGTTCTTC. Full variable domain (outside the CDR3, taken from reference TRBV11-2 and TRBJ2-1): EAGVAQSPRYKIIEKRQSVAFWCNPISGHATLYWYQQILGQGPKLLIQFQNNGVVDDSQLPKDRFSAERLKGVDSTLKIQPAKLEDSAVYLCASSSGTSGISEQFFGPGTRLTVL.

This clonotype is classed as medium-sized (0.01 to 0.1%). The size of this beta chain means little, since it is a stray read in a library made for alpha chains. The chain is built from TRBV7-9 and TRBJ2-4; a possible D gene is TRBD2 (6 bases). The V end was cut by 4 bases, the J end by 7 bases, with 20 bases between. Germline V gene data show CDR1 as SEHNR and CDR2 as FQNEAQ (reference sequence). The length of the CDR3 is 16 residues. Here the CDR3 reads CASSSKEGPPWNIQYF. The CDR3 bases are TGTGCCAGCAGCTCTAAGGAGGGACCCCCATGGAACATTCAGTACTTC.

This clonotype is medium-sized. A library made for alpha chains picked up this beta chain off target, so its size means little. As DNA, the CDR3 is TGCAGCGTCCTAGGGATCAGCACAGATACGCAGTATTTT. It yields the protein CSVLGISTDTQYF. V usage is TRBV29-1 and J usage is TRBJ2-3, with D hard to call. CDR1 is SQVTM and CDR2 is ANQGSEA in the germline V gene. The CDR3 is made up of 13 amino acids. Deletions cut 6 bases from V and 0 bases from J, with 10 bases between.

Judged by abundance, this clonotype is medium-sized (0.01 to 0.1%). This beta chain is off target for a library built for alpha chains, so its abundance means little. The rearrangement joins TRBV30 to TRBJ2-1, with 9 bases that match TRBD2. This CDR3 has 14 amino acids. The germline gives CDR1 GTSNPN, CDR2 SVGIG (reference sequence). Trimming cost V 2 bases and J 7 bases; bases outside gene matches: 6. The CDR3 DNA sequence: TGTGCCTGGAGTTTGGTAGCGGGGGTTAATGAGCAGTTCTTC. Its protein product is CAWSLVAGVNEQFF.

This clonotype was seen repeatedly, ten times or more. Found in a library prepared for alpha chains, this beta chain is an off-target read, and its abundance has little meaning. The J gene is TRBJ2-2, the V gene TRBV7-9; D gene uncertain. This CDR3 has 14 amino acids. The germline V and J ends were trimmed by 6 bases and 5 bases, with 13 bases remaining between them. The germline gives CDR1 SEHNR, CDR2 FQNEAQ (reference sequence). CDR3 protein: CASRLLGNTGELFF. CDR3 nucleotide sequence: TGTGCCAGCAGACTTCTCGGAAATACCGGGGAGCTGTTTTTT.